These 10 T cell receptor beta chains came from one sample sequenced in a study of CD8+CD57+ T cells in acquired aplastic anemia. Profiling that covered TCR beta VDJ and CDR3 relied on genomic DNA as its template. TCRdb passed the reads through MiXCR, listing each CDR3 protein once. Among around 33,000 distinct CDR3 sequences listed, more than 75% were seen once. Sample: sorted CD4+, CD8+, or CD8+CD57+ T cells (not recorded which) from PBMCs. Every receptor here comes from a human donor in good health, serving as a control.

The table lists this clonotype with many counts. The chain has TRBV3-1 and TRBJ2-1, with 7 bases aligning to TRBD1. CDR1 and CDR2 from the germline V gene are LGHDT and YNNKEL (reference sequence). The CDR3 has 17 residues. The V gene end was trimmed by 5 bases and the J gene end by 5 bases; junction bases not matched to a gene: 15. The CDR3 loop reads CASSYQMTGQGHNEQFF. In nucleotides, the CDR3 is TGTGCCAGCAGCTACCAAATGACAGGGCAGGGCCACAATGAGCAGTTCTTC.

This chain's CDR3 is CASSEAAGSSYEQYF. The CDR3 bases are TGTGCCAGCAGTGAAGCGGCGGGTAGCTCCTACGAGCAGTACTTC. V usage is TRBV2 and J usage is TRBJ2-7, with D possibly matching TRBD2 (5 bases). This CDR3 region has 15 residues. V was pared by 0 bases and J by 0 bases, with 9 bases between. Germline V lookup: CDR1 SNHLY, CDR2 FYNNEI.

This clonotype turned up a few times. The chain recombines TRBV25-1 with TRBJ2-1; D is possibly TRBD1 (6 bases). Germline V lookup: CDR1 MGHDK, CDR2 SYGVNS. The CDR3 consists of 17 residues. The CDR3 region is CPLWDWTVPEQYNEQFF. The CDR3 nucleotides read TGTCCGCTTTGGGATTGGACAGTACCCGAGCAGTACAATGAGCAGTTCTTC.

Comment on this clonotype: The germline gene is not matched at one end of the junction; a read error may be the cause. V is TRBV14 and J is TRBJ1-1; D remains unclear. The CDR3 runs 15 residues. Germline CDR1 is SGHDN and CDR2 is FVKESK. The CDR3 DNA is TGTGCCAGTAGTATAGGGCAGAACATGAACACTGGAGCTTTCTTT. Protein sequence: CASSIGQNMNTGAFF.

In its sample, this clonotype was seen a few times. The J gene is TRBJ1-2, the V gene TRBV29-1, with a weak D call TRBD1 (5 bases). The V gene's germline CDR1 is SQVTM and CDR2 ANQGSEA. This CDR3 spans 16 amino acids. V lost 6 bases and J 0 bases, leaving 20 bases between the germline ends. The CDR3 nucleotides are TGCAGCGTCGACAGTCGACGTGACCGCTCTAACTATGGCTACACCTTC. Translated: CSVDSRRDRSNYGYTF. The whole variable domain, filled in from reference TRBV29-1 and TRBJ1-2, reads SAVISQKPSRDICQRGTSLTIQCQVDSQVTMMFWYRQQPGQSLTLIATANQGSEATYESGFVIDKFPISRPNLTFSTLTVSNMSPEDSSIYLCSVDSRRDRSNYGYTFGSGTRLTVV.

The chain combines TRBV10-3 with TRBJ1-1, with 8 nucleotides matching TRBD1. The germline V gene encodes CDR1 ENHRY and CDR2 SYGVKD. The CDR3 is 14 residues long. The ends lost 6 bases at V and 5 bases at J; junction bases unmatched: 8. The CDR3 protein is CAIRPDRERTEAFF. The CDR3 DNA follows: TGTGCCATCAGGCCGGACAGGGAAAGGACTGAAGCTTTCTTT.

This clonotype has ten or more counts. The chain has TRBV11-2 and TRBJ2-1; 7 nucleotides line up with TRBD1. The germline V gene encodes CDR1 SGHAT and CDR2 FQNNGV. The CDR3 length is 16 residues. V shed 4 bases and J 5 bases; nucleotides not matched to a gene: 11. CDR3 sequence: CASSSKPGQPDNEQFF. CDR3 in DNA: TGTGCCAGCAGCTCCAAGCCGGGACAGCCTGACAATGAGCAGTTCTTC.

The table lists this clonotype with a few counts. This rearrangement joins TRBV25-1 to TRBJ1-6, with D unresolved. The V end was cut by 8 bases, the J end by 5 bases, with 16 bases between. Germline V gene sequence: CDR1 MGHDK, CDR2 SYGVNS. The CDR3 runs to 15 residues. CDR3 loop: CASHPIPNNNSPLHF. The CDR3 DNA sequence: TGTGCCAGCCATCCTATACCAAACAATAATTCACCCCTCCACTTT.

The rearrangement joins TRBV6-5 to TRBJ1-1; D gene unclear. The CDR3 consists of 14 residues. Looked up from germline, CDR1 is MNHEY and CDR2 is SVGAGI. V lost 9 bases, J lost 0 bases, and 14 bases lay in between. CDR3: CASSHTNLNTEAFF. The CDR3 coding sequence is TGTGCCAGTAGTCACACAAACCTGAACACTGAAGCTTTCTTT.

As regards this clonotype: Since the CDR3 does not end with the conserved phenylalanine or tryptophan, this likely comes from a read error. V and J are TRBV20-1 and TRBJ2-5; a weak D match, TRBD1 (6 bases). Per the germline V gene, CDR1 is DFQATT and CDR2 is SNEGSKA (reference sequence). The CDR3 covers 15 residues. With 3 bases removed from V and 7 bases from J, the gap between germline ends came to 21 bases. DNA of the CDR3: TGCAGTGCTAGTGTTAGTACAGGGCTCGGTTTGACCCAGTACCTC. As protein: CSASVSTGLGLTQYL.